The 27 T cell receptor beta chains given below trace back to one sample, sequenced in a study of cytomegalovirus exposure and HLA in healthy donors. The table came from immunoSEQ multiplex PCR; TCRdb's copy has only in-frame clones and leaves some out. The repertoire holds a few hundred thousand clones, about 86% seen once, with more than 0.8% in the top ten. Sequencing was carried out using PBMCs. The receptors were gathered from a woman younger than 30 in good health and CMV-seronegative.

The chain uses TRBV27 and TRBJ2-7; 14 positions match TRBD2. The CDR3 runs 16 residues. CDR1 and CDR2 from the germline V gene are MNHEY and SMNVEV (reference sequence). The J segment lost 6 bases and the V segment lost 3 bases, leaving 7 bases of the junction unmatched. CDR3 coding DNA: TGTGCCAGCAGTTTGTACTCCGGGACTAGCGGGAGCGAGCAGTACTTC. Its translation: CASSLYSGTSGSEQYF.

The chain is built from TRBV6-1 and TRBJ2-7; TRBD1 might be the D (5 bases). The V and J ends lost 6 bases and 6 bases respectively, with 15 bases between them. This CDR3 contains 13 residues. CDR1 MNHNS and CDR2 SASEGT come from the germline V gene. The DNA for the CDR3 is TGTGCCAGCAGGGAGCAGGGAAACTCCGAGCAGTACTTC. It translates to CASREQGNSEQYF.

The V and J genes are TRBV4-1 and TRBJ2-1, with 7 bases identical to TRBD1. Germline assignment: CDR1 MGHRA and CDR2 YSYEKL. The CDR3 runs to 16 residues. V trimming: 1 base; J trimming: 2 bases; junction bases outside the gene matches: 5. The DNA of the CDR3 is TGCGCCAGCAGCCAAGGTGGACAGGCCACCTACAATGAGCAGTTCTTC. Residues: CASSQGGQATYNEQFF.

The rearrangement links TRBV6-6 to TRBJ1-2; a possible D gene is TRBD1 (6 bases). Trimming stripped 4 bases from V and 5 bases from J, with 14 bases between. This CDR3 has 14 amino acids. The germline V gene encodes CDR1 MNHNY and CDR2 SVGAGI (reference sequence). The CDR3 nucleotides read TGTGCCAGCAGTTCCTACAGGGTTGAGTATGGCTACACCTTC. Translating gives CASSSYRVEYGYTF.

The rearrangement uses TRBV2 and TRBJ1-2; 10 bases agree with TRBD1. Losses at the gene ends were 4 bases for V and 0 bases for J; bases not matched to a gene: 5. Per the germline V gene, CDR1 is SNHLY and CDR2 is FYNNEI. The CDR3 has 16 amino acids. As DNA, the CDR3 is TGTGCCAGCAGTGCCGGGACAGGGGATTCTAACTATGGCTACACCTTC. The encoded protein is CASSAGTGDSNYGYTF. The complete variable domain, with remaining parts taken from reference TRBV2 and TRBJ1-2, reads EPEVTQTPSHQVTQMGQEVILRCVPISNHLYFYWYRQILGQKVEFLVSFYNNEISEKSEIFDDQFSVERPDGSNFTLKIRSTKLEDSAMYFCASSAGTGDSNYGYTFGSGTRLTVV.

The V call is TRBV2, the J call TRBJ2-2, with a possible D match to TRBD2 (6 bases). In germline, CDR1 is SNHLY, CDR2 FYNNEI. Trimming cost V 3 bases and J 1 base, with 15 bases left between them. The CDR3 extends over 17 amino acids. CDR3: CASSDLLSGENTGELFF. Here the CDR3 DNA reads TGTGCCAGCAGTGACCTTCTTAGCGGAGAGAACACCGGGGAGCTGTTTTTT.

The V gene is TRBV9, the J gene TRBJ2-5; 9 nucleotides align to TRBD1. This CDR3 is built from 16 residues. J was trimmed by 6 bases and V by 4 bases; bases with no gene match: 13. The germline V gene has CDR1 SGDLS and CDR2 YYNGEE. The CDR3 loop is CASSPLAGTGRQTQYF. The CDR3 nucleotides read TGTGCCAGCAGCCCACTAGCCGGGACAGGGAGGCAGACCCAGTACTTC. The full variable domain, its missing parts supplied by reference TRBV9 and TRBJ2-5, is DSGVTQTPKHLITATGQRVTLRCSPRSGDLSVYWYQQSLDQGLQFLIQYYNGEERAKGNILERFSAQQFPDLHSELNLSSLELGDSALYFCASSPLAGTGRQTQYFGPGTRLLVL.

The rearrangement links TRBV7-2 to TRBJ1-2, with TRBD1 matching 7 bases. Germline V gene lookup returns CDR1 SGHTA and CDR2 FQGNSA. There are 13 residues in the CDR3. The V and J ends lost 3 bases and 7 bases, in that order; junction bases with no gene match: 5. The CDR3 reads CASSLDHRGGYTF. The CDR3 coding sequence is TGTGCCAGCAGCTTGGACCACAGGGGTGGCTACACCTTC.

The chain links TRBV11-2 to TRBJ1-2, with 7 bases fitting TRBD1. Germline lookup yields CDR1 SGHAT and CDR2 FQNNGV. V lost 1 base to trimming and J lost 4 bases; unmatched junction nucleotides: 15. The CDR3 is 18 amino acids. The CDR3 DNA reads TGTGCCAGCAGCTTAGTTAGGGGGCGCGAACTCTACCCCTATGGCTACACCTTC. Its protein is CASSLVRGRELYPYGYTF.

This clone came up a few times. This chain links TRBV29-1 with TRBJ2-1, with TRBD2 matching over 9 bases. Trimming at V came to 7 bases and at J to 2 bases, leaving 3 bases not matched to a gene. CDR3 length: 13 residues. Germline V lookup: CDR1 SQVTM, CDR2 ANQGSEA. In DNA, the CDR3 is TGCAGCGGAGGACTAGCGACCTACAATGAGCAGTTCTTC. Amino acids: CSGGLATYNEQFF.

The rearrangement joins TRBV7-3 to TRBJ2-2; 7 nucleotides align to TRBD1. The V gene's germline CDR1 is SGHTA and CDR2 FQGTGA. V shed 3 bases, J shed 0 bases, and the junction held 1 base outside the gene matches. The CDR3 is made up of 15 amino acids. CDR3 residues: CASSLTGSNTGELFF. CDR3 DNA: TGTGCCAGCAGCTTGACAGGGTCGAACACCGGGGAGCTGTTTTTT.

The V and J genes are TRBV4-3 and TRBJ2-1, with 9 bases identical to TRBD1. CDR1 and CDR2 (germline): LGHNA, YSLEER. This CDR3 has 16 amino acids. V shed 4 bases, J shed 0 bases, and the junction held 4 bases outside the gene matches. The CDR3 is CASSRGQGSSYNEQFF. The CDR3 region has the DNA TGCGCCAGCAGCCGCGGACAGGGGAGCTCCTACAATGAGCAGTTCTTC.

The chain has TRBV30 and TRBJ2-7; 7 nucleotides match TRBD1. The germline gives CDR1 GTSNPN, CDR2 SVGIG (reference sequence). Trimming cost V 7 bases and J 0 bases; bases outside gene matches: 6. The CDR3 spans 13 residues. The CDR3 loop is CAFRTGHSYEQYF. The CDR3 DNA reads TGTGCCTTTCGGACAGGTCACTCCTACGAGCAGTACTTC.

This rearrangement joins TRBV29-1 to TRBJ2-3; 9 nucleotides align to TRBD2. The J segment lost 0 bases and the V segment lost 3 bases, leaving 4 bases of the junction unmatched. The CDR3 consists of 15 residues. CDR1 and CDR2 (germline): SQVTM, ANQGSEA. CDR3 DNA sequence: TGCAGCGTTGAGCTAGCGGGGCCTAGCACAGATACGCAGTATTTT. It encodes CSVELAGPSTDTQYF.

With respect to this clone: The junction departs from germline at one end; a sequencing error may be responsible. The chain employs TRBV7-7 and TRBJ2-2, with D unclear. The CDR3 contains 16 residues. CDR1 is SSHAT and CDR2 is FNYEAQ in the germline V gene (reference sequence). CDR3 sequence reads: CASSVSPQANTGELFF. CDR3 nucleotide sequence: TGTGCTAGCAGCGTCTCCCCTCAGGCGAACACCGGGGAGCTGTTTTTT.

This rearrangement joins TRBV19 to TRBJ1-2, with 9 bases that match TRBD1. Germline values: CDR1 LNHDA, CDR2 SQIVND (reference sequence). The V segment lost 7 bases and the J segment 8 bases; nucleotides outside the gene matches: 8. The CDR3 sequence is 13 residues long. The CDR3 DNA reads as TGTGCCAGTACCATCGGGACAGGGACCGGCTACACCTTC. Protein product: CASTIGTGTGYTF.

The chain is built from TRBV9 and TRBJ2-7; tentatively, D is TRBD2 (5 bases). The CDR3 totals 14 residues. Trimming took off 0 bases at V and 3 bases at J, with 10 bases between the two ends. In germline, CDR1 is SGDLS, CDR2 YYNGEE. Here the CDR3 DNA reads TGTGCCAGCAGCGTAGGCGACGGACTCTACGAGCAGTACTTC. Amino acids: CASSVGDGLYEQYF.

The CDR3 DNA follows: TGTGCCATCAGTGAGTCGAGGGAGACTAACTATGGCTACACCTTC. Its protein product is CAISESRETNYGYTF. This chain connects TRBV10-3 to TRBJ1-2; D uncertain. The CDR3 is 15 amino acids. Germline values: CDR1 ENHRY, CDR2 SYGVKD. V gave up 0 bases and J gave up 0 bases, with 8 bases separating them.

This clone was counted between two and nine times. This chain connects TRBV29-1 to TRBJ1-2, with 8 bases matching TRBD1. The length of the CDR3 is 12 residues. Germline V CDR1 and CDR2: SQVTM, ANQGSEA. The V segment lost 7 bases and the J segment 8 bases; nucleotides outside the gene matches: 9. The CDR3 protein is CSGYSGQGGYTF. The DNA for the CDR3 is TGCAGCGGGTATTCTGGACAGGGCGGCTACACCTTC.

The CDR3 nucleotides are TGTGCCAGCAGTTACCTCAGGGCGGGAGCGGGAGAGACCCAGTACTTC. Its translation is CASSYLRAGAGETQYF. This rearrangement joins TRBV6-6 to TRBJ2-5; 7 bases line up with TRBD2. Trimming cost V 2 bases and J 4 bases; bases outside gene matches: 10. Germline CDR1 and CDR2: MNHNY and SVGAGI (reference sequence). The CDR3 is 16 residues long.

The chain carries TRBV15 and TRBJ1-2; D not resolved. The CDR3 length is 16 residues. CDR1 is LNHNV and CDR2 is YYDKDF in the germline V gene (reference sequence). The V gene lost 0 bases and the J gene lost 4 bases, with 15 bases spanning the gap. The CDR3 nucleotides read TGTGCCACCAGCAGAGATCTTATCGGGGTATTCTATGGCTACACCTTC. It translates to CATSRDLIGVFYGYTF.

Here the CDR3 reads CAWSPGTSRRWNEQFF. DNA of the CDR3: TGTGCCTGGAGCCCCGGGACTTCCCGGAGGTGGAATGAGCAGTTCTTC. The rearrangement links TRBV30 to TRBJ2-1, with D possibly being TRBD2 (6 bases). The germline gives CDR1 GTSNPN, CDR2 SVGIG (reference sequence). The CDR3 extends over 16 amino acids. V lost 3 bases and J lost 7, with 22 bases in between.

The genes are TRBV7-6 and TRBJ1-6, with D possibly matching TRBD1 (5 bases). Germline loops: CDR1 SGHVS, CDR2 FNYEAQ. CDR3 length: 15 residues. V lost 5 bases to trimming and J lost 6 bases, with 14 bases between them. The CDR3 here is CASSPTGGSNSPLHF. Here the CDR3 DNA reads TGTGCCAGCAGCCCGACGGGGGGAAGTAATTCACCCCTCCACTTT.

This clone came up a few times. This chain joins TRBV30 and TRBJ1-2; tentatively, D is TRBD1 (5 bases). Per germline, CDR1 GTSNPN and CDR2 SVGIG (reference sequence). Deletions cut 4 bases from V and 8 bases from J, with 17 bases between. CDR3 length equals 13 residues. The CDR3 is CAWTQGGYRGYTF. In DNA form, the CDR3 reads TGTGCCTGGACCCAGGGAGGTTATCGCGGCTACACCTTC.

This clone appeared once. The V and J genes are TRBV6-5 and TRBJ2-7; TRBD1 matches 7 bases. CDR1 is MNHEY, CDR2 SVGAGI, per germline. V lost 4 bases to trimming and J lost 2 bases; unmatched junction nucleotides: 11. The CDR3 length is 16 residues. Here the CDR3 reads CASSFLSGQKAYEQYF. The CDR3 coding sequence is TGTGCCAGCAGTTTCCTGTCGGGACAGAAAGCCTACGAGCAGTACTTC.

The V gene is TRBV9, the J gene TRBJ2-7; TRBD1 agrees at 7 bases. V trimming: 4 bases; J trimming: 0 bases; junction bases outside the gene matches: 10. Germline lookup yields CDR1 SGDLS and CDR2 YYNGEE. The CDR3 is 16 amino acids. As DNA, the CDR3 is TGTGCCAGCAGCCCAGGCGTCGCAGGGGGCTCCTACGAGCAGTACTTC. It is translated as CASSPGVAGGSYEQYF.

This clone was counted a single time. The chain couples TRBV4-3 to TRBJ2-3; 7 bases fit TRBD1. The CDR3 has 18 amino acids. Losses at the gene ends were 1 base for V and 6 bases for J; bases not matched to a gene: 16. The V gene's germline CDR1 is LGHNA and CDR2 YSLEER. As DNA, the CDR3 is TGCGCCAGCAGCCAAGTTCCCTCACAGGGGATCCACCGGGATACGCAGTATTTT. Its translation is CASSQVPSQGIHRDTQYF.